The next 7 T cell receptor beta chains were all read from a single sample in a study of blood T cell repertoires in COVID-19. Data came from immunoSEQ multiplex PCR; TCRdb stores just in-frame clones and leaves some out. This table has 130,000 to 150,000 clones, 84% appearing once. The sample taken for sequencing was PBMCs or T cells enriched from blood (not recorded which). These receptors were collected from a middle-aged man with acute COVID-19.

The chain uses TRBV7-2 and TRBJ2-1, with D possibly matching TRBD2 (6 bases). V was trimmed by 5 bases and J by 8 bases, leaving 10 bases between them. The germline gives CDR1 SGHTA, CDR2 FQGNSA. The CDR3 loop spans 12 amino acids. CDR3 sequence: CASSPQRDEQFF. Written as DNA, the CDR3 is TGTGCCAGCAGCCCTCAGCGGGATGAGCAGTTCTTC.

This chain joins TRBV27 and TRBJ2-7, with 13 nucleotides matching TRBD2. V was pared by 5 bases and J by 3 bases, with 13 bases of the junction left unmatched. The CDR3 has 18 amino acids. Germline CDR1 MNHEY, CDR2 SMNVEV (reference sequence). CDR3 bases: TGTGCCAGCAGTCCTAGCGGACTAGCGGGGGACACGTTCTACGAGCAGTACTTC. Its protein product is CASSPSGLAGDTFYEQYF.

This clone was seen only once. One end of the junction does not line up with germline, which may come from a read error. V and J are TRBV6-5 and TRBJ1-1; D not certain. This CDR3 comprises 15 residues. The germline CDR1 and CDR2 sequences are MNHEY and SVGAGI. CDR3 sequence: CASSYSYGGNAEAFF. The CDR3 DNA follows: TGTGCCAGCAGTTACTCGTATGGAGGGAACGCTGAAGCTTTCTTT.

The rearrangement links TRBV4-1 to TRBJ2-7; 7 bases map to TRBD1. The V segment lost 9 bases and the J segment 3 bases; nucleotides outside the gene matches: 8. CDR1 and CDR2 (germline): MGHRA, YSYEKL. This CDR3 is built from 13 residues. The chain's CDR3 is CASKTGKGYEQYF. CDR3 DNA: TGCGCCAGTAAGACAGGGAAAGGCTACGAGCAGTACTTC.

The chain employs TRBV7-9 and TRBJ2-1; 8 bases map to TRBD2. V dropped 2 bases and J dropped 8; count of bases not matched to a gene: 5. Germline loops: CDR1 SEHNR, CDR2 FQNEAQ (reference sequence). CDR3 size: 14 residues. The CDR3 here is CASSLKVTSDEQFF. The CDR3, as DNA: TGTGCCAGCAGCTTAAAGGTGACTAGCGATGAGCAGTTCTTC. The complete variable domain, with remaining parts taken from reference TRBV7-9 and TRBJ2-1, reads DTGVSQNPRHKITKRGQNVTFRCDPISEHNRLYWYRQTLGQGPEFLTYFQNEAQLEKSRLLSDRFSAERPKGSFSTLEIQRTEQGDSAMYLCASSLKVTSDEQFFGPGTRLTVL.

This clone was observed a single time. The chain employs TRBV19 and TRBJ2-7, with TRBD1 matching 10 bases. Germline-derived CDR1 and CDR2 are LNHDA and SQIVND (reference sequence). Germline trimming cut 5 bases from V and 3 bases from J; bases unmatched to any gene: 4. The length of the CDR3 is 14 residues. This CDR3 reads CASSPGTGVYEQYF. In nucleotides, the CDR3 is TGTGCCAGTAGTCCCGGGACAGGGGTCTACGAGCAGTACTTC.

The chain joins TRBV19 to TRBJ2-7; D gene uncertain. V gave up 5 bases and J gave up 3 bases, with 11 bases separating them. Germline V CDR1 and CDR2: LNHDA, SQIVND (reference sequence). The CDR3 is 13 amino acids. CDR3 sequence reads: CASSFTAGYEQYF. The CDR3 nucleotides read TGTGCCAGTAGTTTCACAGCAGGCTACGAGCAGTACTTC.